The next 9 T cell receptor beta chains were all read from a single sample in a study of cytomegalovirus exposure and HLA in healthy donors. PCR employed 60 Vbeta and 13 Jbeta primers. Clones were read by immunoSEQ multiplex PCR, and TCRdb kept only the in-frame ones, dropping some. The sample includes around 50,000 clones. Sample: PBMCs. The receptors stem from a woman in her 30s in good health and CMV-seropositive.

The chain couples TRBV10-3 to TRBJ2-5, with D maybe TRBD1 (6 bases). V lost 11 bases to trimming and J lost 4 bases, with 11 bases between them. The CDR3 runs 11 residues. Germline V gives CDR1 ENHRY, CDR2 SYGVKD. The CDR3 protein is CAVTGRETQYF. CDR3 bases: TGTGCCGTCACAGGGCGAGAGACCCAGTACTTC.

The chain carries TRBV7-6 and TRBJ2-6, with a possible D match to TRBD2 (6 bases). The CDR3 runs 14 residues. The germline V and J ends were trimmed by 6 bases and 7 bases, with 13 bases remaining between them. Germline V gene data show CDR1 as SGHVS and CDR2 as FNYEAQ. CDR3 DNA sequence: TGTGCCAGCAGAGGGGACTCAGGAGCCAACGTCCTGACTTTC. Its protein product is CASRGDSGANVLTF.

V usage is TRBV5-1 and J usage is TRBJ2-2; 9 nucleotides line up with TRBD2. Germline V gene sequence: CDR1 SGHRS, CDR2 YFSETQ. The CDR3 consists of 15 residues. V shed 6 bases and J 4 bases; nucleotides not matched to a gene: 7. CDR3 bases: TGCGCCAGCACTGGCGGGGGGGCTGGCACCGGGGAGCTGTTTTTT. Translating gives CASTGGGAGTGELFF.

J is TRBJ2-7 and V is TRBV21-1; the table's D gene call, TRBD1, was not cross checked with the DNA. TRBV21-1 counts as a pseudogene. CDR3 length equals 20 residues. The CDR3 DNA sequence: TGTGCCAGCAGCAAAACCGGACAGGTTTCAGTCCCCTCGGACCCCTACGAGCAGTACTTC. This translates into CASSKTGQVSVPSDPYEQYF.

The chain uses TRBV5-1 and TRBJ1-3, with D possibly matching TRBD1 (5 bases). This CDR3 is built from 14 residues. Per the germline V gene, CDR1 is SGHRS and CDR2 is YFSETQ. V lost 4 bases and J lost 0, with 8 bases in between. The CDR3 coding sequence is TGCGCCAGCAGCGGGCAGGGCTCTGGAAACACCATATATTTT. This codes for CASSGQGSGNTIYF.

This chain uses TRBV4-1 with TRBJ2-5, with TRBD2 matching 7 bases. Germline CDR1 is MGHRA and CDR2 is YSYEKL. J was trimmed by 5 bases and V by 1 base; bases with no gene match: 1. The CDR3 loop spans 13 amino acids. The CDR3 bases are TGCGCCAGCAGCCAAGGAGCGGGGGAGACCCAGTACTTC. Its protein is CASSQGAGETQYF.

The chain is built from TRBV12-5 and TRBJ1-5; TRBD1 is a possible D gene (6 bases). V dropped 9 bases and J dropped 7 bases, with 22 bases sitting between them. The CDR3 length is 15 residues. Germline CDR1 LGHNT, CDR2 FRNRAP. In nucleotides, the CDR3 is TGTGCTAGGGGGGGCGGCAGGGGAGGGGAACAGCCCCAGCATTTT. Its protein is CARGGGRGGEQPQHF.

The chain employs TRBV7-9 and TRBJ1-5; D is unclear. Germline lookup yields CDR1 SEHNR and CDR2 FQNEAQ (reference sequence). The CDR3 is 16 amino acids. V was clipped by 4 bases and J by 0 bases, with 13 bases between them. This CDR3 reads CASSYPSRFSNQPQHF. The CDR3 nucleotides read TGTGCCAGCAGCTACCCCAGCAGGTTTAGCAATCAGCCCCAGCATTTT.

The V gene is TRBV4-2, the J gene TRBJ2-3, with no clear D. This CDR3 region has 16 residues. Trimming took 0 bases from V and 0 from J, leaving 10 bases between them. Germline V gene lookup returns CDR1 LGHNA and CDR2 YNFKEQ. The CDR3 loop reads CASSQERQTSTDTQYF. CDR3 DNA sequence: TGTGCCAGCAGCCAAGAACGGCAGACTAGCACAGATACGCAGTATTTT.